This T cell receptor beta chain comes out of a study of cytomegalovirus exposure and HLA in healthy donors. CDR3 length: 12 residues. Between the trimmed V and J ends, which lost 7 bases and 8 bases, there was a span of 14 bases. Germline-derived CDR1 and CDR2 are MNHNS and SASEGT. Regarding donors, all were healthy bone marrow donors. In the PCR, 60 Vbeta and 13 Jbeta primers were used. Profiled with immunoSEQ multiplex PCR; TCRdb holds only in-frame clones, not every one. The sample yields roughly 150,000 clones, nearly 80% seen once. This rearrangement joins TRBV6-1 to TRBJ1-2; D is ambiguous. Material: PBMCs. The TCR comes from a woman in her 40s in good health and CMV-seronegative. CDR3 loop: CASNLGPRGYTF. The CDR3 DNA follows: TGTGCCAGCAACCTGGGCCCCCGCGGCTACACCTTC.